One sample yielded the 4 T cell receptor beta chains listed below, sequenced in a study of identifying expanded T cells in peripheral blood. The protocol was immunoSEQ multiplex PCR, while the TCRdb copy is restricted to in-frame clones and leaves out a portion. This table has roughly 75,000 clones, roughly nine tenths appearing once. What was sequenced was blood. The receptors were sampled from a person aged 18 to 75 in good health.

The chain has TRBV2 and TRBJ1-5; the D is unclear. Trimming removed 11 bases at V and 2 bases at J, with 19 bases between. Germline values: CDR1 SNHLY, CDR2 FYNNEI. The CDR3 consists of 15 residues. CDR3 nucleotide sequence: TGTGCCTCAGCCCAGGTCCCCGGAGGCAATCAGCCCCAGCATTTT. It is translated as CASAQVPGGNQPQHF.

This clone was seen only once. The chain recombines TRBV9 with TRBJ2-6; 7 bases are a match to TRBD1. Germline V gives CDR1 SGDLS, CDR2 YYNGEE. The V segment lost 3 bases and the J segment 1 base; nucleotides outside the gene matches: 10. CDR3 length: 18 amino acids. The CDR3 nucleotides read TGTGCCAGCAGCGCACAGGGGTTGTTATGGTCTGGGGCCAACGTCCTGACTTTC. As protein: CASSAQGLLWSGANVLTF.

The J gene is TRBJ2-5, the V gene TRBV7-3, with 7 bases identical to TRBD2. This CDR3 has 13 amino acids. V shed 4 bases and J 5 bases; nucleotides not matched to a gene: 4. CDR1 SGHTA and CDR2 FQGTGA come from the germline V gene. The CDR3 DNA is TGTGCCAGCAGCTCACTAGCGTCCGAGACCCAGTACTTC. Translation gives CASSSLASETQYF. Filled out from reference TRBV7-3 and TRBJ2-5, the complete variable domain reads GAGVSQTPSNKVTEKGKYVELRCDPISGHTALYWYRQSLGQGPEFLIYFQGTGAADDSGLPNDRFFAVRPEGSVSTLKIQRTERGDSAVYLCASSSLASETQYFGPGTRLLVL.

The rearrangement links TRBV12-5 to TRBJ2-3; 10 nucleotides align to TRBD2. With V trimmed by 2 bases and J by 4 bases, 3 bases remained unmatched. The CDR3 length is 15 residues. Germline V gene data show CDR1 as LGHNT and CDR2 as FRNRAP. The CDR3 loop is CASGLWGLAPDTQYF. CDR3 coding DNA: TGTGCTAGTGGTTTGTGGGGACTAGCGCCAGATACGCAGTATTTT.